This T cell receptor beta chain emerged from a study of cytomegalovirus exposure and HLA in healthy donors. On this clone: Antigen specificity is unknown.

Trimming cost V 6 bases and J 5 bases, with 13 bases left between them. The CDR3 has 13 residues. In germline, CDR1 is MDHEN, CDR2 SYDVKM. Study-wide points: Later analysis identified 16,951 TCR beta sequences associated with HLA alleles, using a false discovery rate threshold of 0.05. The likely origin of a cluster of highly shared sequence variants was a sequencing artifact.

The study ran its PCR with 60 Vbeta and 13 Jbeta primers. Using immunoSEQ multiplex PCR, the repertoire was profiled, and TCRdb retains in-frame clones only, with some absent. This table holds some 200,000 clones, roughly 70% found once. The sequenced sample consisted of PBMCs. The chain couples TRBV28 to TRBJ1-1; TRBD1 is a possible D gene (6 bases). The TCR sequence derives from a man aged 35 to 55 in good health and CMV-seropositive. In DNA form, the CDR3 reads TGTGCCAGCAGCAACGCAGGGGTTACTGAAGCTTTCTTT. Translated, it gives CASSNAGVTEAFF.